This TCR beta chain comes out of a study of OX40 agonist ivuxolimab in advanced cancers. Assay used: immunoSEQ multiplex PCR; TCRdb lists only in-frame clones, some missing. The sample consists of about 74,000 clones, around 82% of them appearing once. Specimen: CD4+ or CD8+ T cells sorted from blood, collected in a trial of the OX40 agonist ivuxolimab. The receptor was isolated from an adult with an advanced solid tumor such as melanoma, head and neck, liver or kidney cancer.

The CDR3 is CAWSRGRTTGGYTF. CDR3 nucleotide sequence: TGTGCCTGGAGTAGAGGACGGACGACAGGTGGCTACACCTTC. This rearrangement joins TRBV30 to TRBJ1-2; D possibly corresponds to TRBD1 (6 bases). The CDR3 spans 14 residues. The ends were cut back, 2 bases at V and 7 bases at J, with 17 bases in the middle. Germline assignment: CDR1 GTSNPN and CDR2 SVGIG (reference sequence).